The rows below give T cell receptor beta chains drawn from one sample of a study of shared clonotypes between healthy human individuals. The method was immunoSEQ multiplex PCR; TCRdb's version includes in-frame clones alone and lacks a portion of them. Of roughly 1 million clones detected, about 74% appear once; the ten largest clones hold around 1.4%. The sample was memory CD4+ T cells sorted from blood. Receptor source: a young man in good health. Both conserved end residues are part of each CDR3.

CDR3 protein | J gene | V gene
CASSPRLLNTEAFF | TRBJ1-1 | TRBV9
CTRGTATNEKLFF | TRBJ1-4 | TRBV1
CASRDRANTGELFF | TRBJ2-2 | TRBV19
CASSYASGGGGYTF | TRBJ1-2 | TRBV6-5
CASSPPKVSPEQYF | TRBJ2-7 | TRBV18
CASSQALAGSTEQFF | TRBJ2-1 | TRBV14
CASSPWTGGAGDTQYF | TRBJ2-3 | TRBV11-2
CARPGEQYF | TRBJ2-7 | TRBV19
CASSLSRGTDTQYF | TRBJ2-3 | TRBV7-2
CAWSVANVPSYEQYF | TRBJ2-7 | TRBV30
CASRGAYNEQFF | TRBJ2-1 | TRBV2
CAISEFSDGYTF | TRBJ1-2 | TRBV10-3
CASSLASGRKEGTQYF | TRBJ2-5 | TRBV5-1
CASSLAGNYEQYF | TRBJ2-7 | TRBV5-1
CASSLGGAPNYGYTF | TRBJ1-2 | TRBV5-4
CAHFQGGAAEAFF | TRBJ1-1 | TRBV30
CASSNDRGPYGYTF | TRBJ1-2 | TRBV6-1
CASSPPLGGTEAFF | TRBJ1-1 | TRBV18
CASSVRGEGEKLFF | TRBJ1-4 | TRBV9
CASSGQGGSGNTIYF | TRBJ1-3 | TRBV6-1
CASNLSLSRQTTYEQYF | TRBJ2-7 | TRBV23-1
CASSSDREVGEKLFF | TRBJ1-4 | TRBV5-5
CAWSATGNTIYF | TRBJ1-3 | TRBV30
CASSKTGTGGSNYGYTF | TRBJ1-2 | TRBV19
CASSIRYSTDTQYF | TRBJ2-3 | TRBV19